Described below is a single T cell receptor beta chain sequence and its context. Its antigen remains unidentified. Different DNA sequences within this sample yield the same CDR3. The sample comes from a study of shared clonotypes between healthy human individuals. Study context: Researchers assigned three CD4 naive, three CD4 memory, two CD8 naive and one CD8 memory plate to each donor. Findings and caveats of the study: The study found approximately 5% of naive CD4 clonotypes shared across four donors. Among non-shared clonotypes, generation probabilities were lower than among those shared by all four donors. Rarefaction curves obtained for sorted subsets showed sequencing incomplete despite large depth.

V was cut by 1 base and J by 5 bases, with 14 bases left in between. This CDR3 is built from 15 residues. Germline-derived CDR1 and CDR2 are GTSNPN and SVGIG (reference sequence). Terminally differentiated effector memory CD45RA+ cells were excluded from the naive CD8 cells, which were CD45RO-negative and positively selected for CCR7. Using immunoSEQ multiplex PCR, the repertoire was profiled, and TCRdb retains in-frame clones only, with some absent. This sample has millions of clones, with around 96% found just once. The rearrangement links TRBV30 to TRBJ1-4, with D unclear. Specimen: naive CD8+ T cells sorted from blood. The clonotype was recovered from a man aged 18-30 years in good health. The CDR3 DNA follows: TGTGCCTGGAGTGAGGCTGGCCCCGGGAATGAAAAACTGTTTTTT. Amino acids: CAWSEAGPGNEKLFF.